The entry below gives a single T cell receptor (beta chain) sequence along with its context. Germline CDR1 is WNHNN and CDR2 is SYGVQD (reference sequence). J gave up 3 bases and V 1 base, and 4 bases lay outside the gene matches. The CDR3 is 15 residues long. The sample originates from a study of cytotoxic CD8 clonotypes in ibrutinib-treated CLL. Some clones are missing from TCRdb's copy, which holds only in-frame ones; the method was immunoSEQ multiplex PCR. The table has 150,000 or so clones, over 75% seen once. Cryopreserved PBMCs were the source of around 2 micrograms of genomic DNA, which went to TCR beta libraries.

The rearrangement links TRBV10-1 to TRBJ2-3, with 7 bases identical to TRBD2. The clonotype was recovered from a human donor with chronic lymphocytic leukemia. The input for sequencing was PBMCs, taken after 36 months of ibrutinib treatment. The CDR3 region has the DNA TGCGCCAGCAGTGAGTGGGGCGGGAGTACAGATACGCAGTATTTT. Its protein product is CASSEWGGSTDTQYF.